These T cell receptor beta chains were read from a single sample in a study of shared clonotypes between healthy human individuals. The data were produced by immunoSEQ multiplex PCR, yet TCRdb's version contains in-frame clones alone and is incomplete. The table records around 610,000 clones, 95% to 96% of them present only once. The sequenced sample was naive CD8+ T cells sorted from blood. The receptors were sampled from a woman aged 30 to 39 in good health. The CDR3 runs from the conserved cysteine through the conserved F or W. The D gene is left open where the match is weak. Clone size is stated in some rows and not others, as once, few, many or a class when expanded.

.	.	TRBV15	TRBJ1-1	TGTGCCACCAGCAGAGATCCTCGCAGGACTGAAGCTTTCTTT	CATSRDPRRTEAFF
TRBD2	.	TRBV11-2	TRBJ2-1	TGTGCCAGCAGCTTAGCGGGAGGCGCCTACAATGAGCAGTTCTTC	CASSLAGGAYNEQFF
TRBD1	.	TRBV5-1	TRBJ2-5	TGCGCCAGCAGCCAACAGGGGCAGCAAGAGACCCAGTACTTC	CASSQQGQQETQYF
.	.	TRBV5-1	TRBJ2-7	TGCGCCAGCAGCTTAGGAGTGGGGAACGAGCAGTACTTC	CASSLGVGNEQYF
TRBD1	.	TRBV10-2	TRBJ2-2	TGCGCCAGCAGTGACTTAGGACAGGAACTGTTTTTT	CASSDLGQELFF
.	.	TRBV27	TRBJ2-1	TGTGCCAGCAGTTTATGGGCCCCGGGGACGAGCTCCTACAATGAGCAGTTCTTC	CASSLWAPGTSSYNEQFF
.	.	TRBV7-2	TRBJ2-7	TGTGCCAGCAGCTTAGCGCCGGGAGTCTACGAGCAGTACTTC	CASSLAPGVYEQYF
TRBD2	.	TRBV10-1	TRBJ2-3	TGCGCCAGCAGTGGGGGTAGCGGGGCCACATTCACAGATACGCAGTATTTT	CASSGGSGATFTDTQYF
.	.	TRBV7-9	TRBJ2-1	TGTGCCAGCAGCCCTGAGGGGTTAAACTACAATGAGCAGTTCTTC	CASSPEGLNYNEQFF
.	.	TRBV11-2	TRBJ2-2	TGTGCCAGCAGCTTAGGACGTTTGGGCAGGGCGTACGGGGAGCTGTTTTTT	CASSLGRLGRAYGELFF
.	.	TRBV14	TRBJ1-1	TGTGCCAGCAGCCAAGATGGTTTCGCTACTGAAGCTTTCTTT	CASSQDGFATEAFF
.	once	TRBV7-9	TRBJ2-7	TGTGCCAGCAAATGGGAAGATTCCTACGAGCAGTACTTC	CASKWEDSYEQYF
.	.	TRBV5-6	TRBJ2-7	TGTGCCAGCAGCTTGTCTGGAAGCTCCTACGAGCAGTACTTC	CASSLSGSSYEQYF
.	.	TRBV27	TRBJ1-1	TGTGCCAGCAAAGTTTTACGGAAGAACACTGAAGCTTTCTTT	CASKVLRKNTEAFF
.	.	TRBV28	TRBJ1-5	TGTGCCAGCAGTCTCCCCCCGCACAGGGAAACGGATCAGCCCCAGCATTTT	CASSLPPHRETDQPQHF
.	.	TRBV4-1	TRBJ2-3	TGCGCCAGCAGCTGGGAGTCGTATGGGATTACAGATACGCAGTATTTT	CASSWESYGITDTQYF
.	.	TRBV7-6	TRBJ2-5	TGTGCCAGCAGCTTAGAATCAGTAGAGACCCAGTACTTC	CASSLESVETQYF
.	.	TRBV6-5	TRBJ2-1	TGTGCCAGCAGCTACGACAGGCAAAACTACAATGAGCAGTTCTTC	CASSYDRQNYNEQFF